Listed here are 19 T cell receptor beta chains from one sample, sequenced in a study of blood T cell repertoires in COVID-19. Clones were sequenced by immunoSEQ multiplex PCR, and TCRdb holds only the in-frame ones, with some missing. The data contain around 99,000 clones, 89% of them singletons. Sequencing was done on a sample of peripheral blood. The receptor source for this set is a middle-aged man with active or convalescent COVID-19.

The rearrangement joins TRBV5-1 to TRBJ1-1, with 8 bases fitting TRBD1. The CDR3 sequence is 14 residues long. J was trimmed by 2 bases and V by 5 bases; bases with no gene match: 5. Germline V gene data show CDR1 as SGHRS and CDR2 as YFSETQ. CDR3 nucleotide sequence: TGCGCCAGCAGGACGACAGGGGATAACACTGAAGCTTTCTTT. This sequence encodes CASRTTGDNTEAFF.

The chain couples TRBV10-3 to TRBJ2-1; 8 bases agree with TRBD2. J was trimmed by 7 bases and V by 4 bases; bases with no gene match: 18. This CDR3 is 18 amino acids long. The germline gives CDR1 ENHRY, CDR2 SYGVKD. Here the CDR3 DNA reads TGTGCCATCAGTGTCGAGTCGACCGGGGGACTAGGGGGGAATGAGCAGTTCTTC. This translates into CAISVESTGGLGGNEQFF.

This chain joins TRBV11-3 and TRBJ1-1; TRBD1 matches at 7 bases. Germline V gives CDR1 SGHNT, CDR2 YENEEA. This CDR3 spans 16 amino acids. The V gene end was trimmed by 5 bases and the J gene end by 5 bases; junction bases not matched to a gene: 14. CDR3 amino acids: CASSHQRDSRWTEAFF. The CDR3, as DNA: TGTGCCAGCAGCCACCAAAGGGACAGTCGGTGGACTGAAGCTTTCTTT. The entire variable domain, with the rest obtained from reference TRBV11-3 and TRBJ1-1, is as follows: EAGVVQSPRYKIIEKKQPVAFWCNPISGHNTLYWYLQNLGQGPELLIRYENEEAVDDSQLPKDRFSAERLKGVDSTLKIQPAELGDSAVYLCASSHQRDSRWTEAFFGQGTRLTVV.

This clone was observed a single time. This chain links TRBV18 with TRBJ1-1; a weak D match, TRBD1 (6 bases). Germline V gene sequence: CDR1 KGHSH, CDR2 LQKENI. This CDR3 is built from 16 residues. The V gene lost 1 base and the J gene lost 0 bases, with 12 bases spanning the gap. The DNA of the CDR3 is TGTGCCAGCTCACCACTGACCGGGACATTGAACACTGAAGCTTTCTTT. It codes for CASSPLTGTLNTEAFF.

The chain has TRBV7-2 and TRBJ2-7; D is uncertain. The germline V gene has CDR1 SGHTA and CDR2 FQGNSA. Trimming removed 3 bases from V and 5 bases from J, with 11 bases in between. The CDR3 totals 13 residues. The CDR3 region has the DNA TGTGCCAGCAGCTTGGGTAGCAGTAACGAGCAGTACTTC. Residues: CASSLGSSNEQYF.

The chain carries TRBV27 and TRBJ1-1; unclear D gene. CDR1 is MNHEY, CDR2 SMNVEV, per germline (reference sequence). The ends were cut back, 7 bases at V and 0 bases at J, with 9 bases in the middle. The CDR3 spans 13 residues. The CDR3 protein is CASKRYLNTEAFF. The CDR3, as DNA: TGTGCCAGCAAGAGGTACTTGAACACTGAAGCTTTCTTT.

In DNA form, the CDR3 reads TGTGCCAGTACCCCGGGGGGGACGGCCAATCAGCCCCAGCATTTT. Its protein is CASTPGGTANQPQHF. The rearrangement uses TRBV19 and TRBJ1-5; D might be TRBD1 (5 bases). Trimming took 7 bases from V and 3 from J, leaving 16 bases between them. CDR3 length equals 15 residues. Germline CDR1 reads LNHDA; CDR2 reads SQIVND (reference sequence). Using reference TRBV19 and TRBJ1-5 for the parts outside the CDR3, the full variable domain is DGGITQSPKYLFRKEGQNVTLSCEQNLNHDAMYWYRQDPGQGLRLIYYSQIVNDFQKGDIAEGYSVSREKKESFPLTVTSAQKNPTAFYLCASTPGGTANQPQHFGDGTRLSIL.

This clone has more than one count but fewer than ten. The chain has TRBV6-2 or TRBV6-3 and TRBJ1-2; D not resolved. Germline CDR1 and CDR2: MNHEY and SVGEGT. Trimming removed 5 bases from V and 4 bases from J, with 14 bases in between. The length of the CDR3 is 14 residues. DNA for the CDR3: TGTGCCAGCAGTAAAGACTCTCAAGGCTATGGCTACACCTTC. This translates into CASSKDSQGYGYTF.

The chain links TRBV5-1 to TRBJ2-4; TRBD2 matches at 8 bases. After removal of 4 bases from V and 0 bases from J, the junction contained 15 bases not matched to a gene. The length of the CDR3 is 19 residues. Germline CDR1 SGHRS, CDR2 YFSETQ. CDR3 in amino acids: CASSPPGTSSLGAKNIQYF. CDR3 in DNA: TGCGCCAGCAGCCCACCCGGGACTAGTAGCTTGGGAGCCAAAAACATTCAGTACTTC.

The chain employs TRBV7-2 and TRBJ1-1; D is unresolved. V shed 4 bases and J shed 3 bases, with 9 bases lying between them. This CDR3 has 13 residues. Germline lookup yields CDR1 SGHTA and CDR2 FQGNSA. CDR3 residues: CASSWQVYTEAFF. Here the CDR3 DNA reads TGTGCCAGCAGCTGGCAGGTGTACACTGAAGCTTTCTTT.

The rearrangement uses TRBV14 and TRBJ2-7; 7 positions match TRBD2. This CDR3 region has 16 residues. Germline CDR1 is SGHDN and CDR2 is FVKESK. Trimming cost V 0 bases and J 7 bases; bases outside gene matches: 12. The CDR3 DNA is TGTGCCAGCAGCCAAGAAGTAACTAGCGTTCCTCGGGAGCAGTACTTC. Protein sequence: CASSQEVTSVPREQYF.

The chain uses TRBV2 and TRBJ1-5; no clear D gene. CDR1 and CDR2 (germline): SNHLY, FYNNEI. The CDR3 has 13 residues. V shed 2 bases and J shed 5 bases, with 7 bases lying between them. The CDR3 is CASSELGDQPQHF. CDR3 DNA sequence: TGTGCCAGCAGTGAACTCGGGGATCAGCCCCAGCATTTT. Based on the CDR3 plus reference TRBV2 and TRBJ1-5, the full variable domain is EPEVTQTPSHQVTQMGQEVILRCVPISNHLYFYWYRQILGQKVEFLVSFYNNEISEKSEIFDDQFSVERPDGSNFTLKIRSTKLEDSAMYFCASSELGDQPQHFGDGTRLSIL.

This clone was found once. The chain uses TRBV6-5 and TRBJ2-5; D gene uncertain. Germline-derived CDR1 and CDR2 are MNHEY and SVGAGI. This CDR3 is 14 amino acids long. Trimming removed 4 bases from V and 2 bases from J, with 11 bases in between. The CDR3 is CASSSHTRQETQYF. As DNA, the CDR3 is TGTGCCAGCAGTTCCCACACCCGTCAAGAGACCCAGTACTTC.

The count of this clone is one. The J gene is TRBJ2-3, the V gene TRBV6-5; D perhaps matches TRBD2 (7 bases). V was cut by 10 bases and J by 4 bases, with 21 bases left in between. CDR3 size: 15 residues. Germline CDR1 MNHEY, CDR2 SVGAGI. CDR3 protein: CATWGGGSRADTQYF. The CDR3 nucleotides read TGTGCCACCTGGGGGGGCGGGAGTCGGGCAGATACGCAGTATTTT.

The chain has TRBV6-5 and TRBJ2-5, with a weak D call TRBD1 (6 bases). There are 12 residues in the CDR3. Germline lookup yields CDR1 MNHEY and CDR2 SVGAGI. The V end lost 2 bases, the J end lost 5 bases, and 6 bases lay between the germline ends. CDR3 protein: CASSYTGETQYF. DNA for the CDR3: TGTGCCAGCAGTTACACAGGGGAGACCCAGTACTTC.

The J gene is TRBJ2-1, the V gene TRBV5-5, with TRBD2 matching over 7 bases. The length of the CDR3 is 16 residues. The V gene's germline CDR1 is SGHKS and CDR2 YYEKEE (reference sequence). V lost 0 bases, J lost 6 bases, and 9 bases stayed unmatched. The CDR3 here is CASSLVGAGRVNEQFF. CDR3 nucleotide sequence: TGTGCCAGCAGCTTGGTAGGTGCAGGGAGGGTCAATGAGCAGTTCTTC.

Points on this clone: This CDR3 is also generated by other DNA sequences in the sample. The chain combines TRBV7-3 with TRBJ2-3; 8 nucleotides align to TRBD2. Germline loops: CDR1 SGHTA, CDR2 FQGTGA. The CDR3 contains 14 residues. V gave up 5 bases and J gave up 6 bases; unmatched junction bases: 7. CDR3 nucleotide sequence: TGTGCCAGCAGCCCGGGACTAGGAGGCGATACGCAGTATTTT. Translated, it gives CASSPGLGGDTQYF.

The V and J genes are TRBV5-4 and TRBJ2-3; D perhaps matches TRBD2 (6 bases). Germline CDR1 and CDR2: SGHNT and YYREEE (reference sequence). The CDR3 has 15 amino acids. Between the trimmed V and J ends, which lost 5 bases and 3 bases, there was a span of 16 bases. This CDR3 is CASSLKRVGTDTQYF. The CDR3 DNA reads TGTGCCAGCAGTTTAAAGCGGGTCGGGACAGATACGCAGTATTTT.

This chain links TRBV7-2 with TRBJ2-1; TRBD2 agrees at 11 bases. The ends lost 0 bases at V and 10 bases at J; junction bases unmatched: 11. The CDR3 length is 17 residues. CDR1 and CDR2 (germline): SGHTA, FQGNSA. The CDR3 DNA reads TGTGCCAGCAGCTTAGCGCCTAGTAGCGGGAGGGCCAAGGAGCAGTTCTTC. Amino acid sequence: CASSLAPSSGRAKEQFF.